Shown below are 27 T cell receptor beta chains from a single sample sequenced in a study of beta chain features in type 1 diabetes. Expressed TCRB transcripts were sequenced after all isolated RNA was converted to cDNA. TCRdb's copy holds only in-frame clones and misses some; the assay was immunoSEQ multiplex PCR. Here the sample spans roughly 140,000 clones, under 60% being singletons. The sequenced sample was Tregs from blood. The source of these receptors is a man between 18 and 35 years old in good health.

The count of this clone is one. The DNA for the CDR3 is TGTGCCAGCAGCCAGACAGGGGTCGAGCAGTACTTC. This codes for CASSQTGVEQYF. The chain has TRBV7-3 and TRBJ2-7; TRBD1 aligns across 8 bases. From germline, CDR1 is SGHTA and CDR2 FQGTGA. Trimming took 5 bases from V and 6 from J; bases not matched to a gene: 3. The CDR3 loop spans 12 amino acids. Full variable domain (missing parts from reference TRBV7-3 and TRBJ2-7): GAGVSQTPSNKVTEKGKYVELRCDPISGHTALYWYRQSLGQGPEFLIYFQGTGAADDSGLPNDRFFAVRPEGSVSTLKIQRTERGDSAVYLCASSQTGVEQYFGPGTRLTVT.

The J gene is TRBJ2-7, the V gene TRBV11-1; TRBD2 agrees at 13 bases. V lost 5 bases to trimming and J lost 4 bases; unmatched junction nucleotides: 5. This CDR3 is built from 15 residues. Germline V gives CDR1 SGHAT, CDR2 FQDESV (reference sequence). This CDR3 is CASSPPGLAGYEQYF. The CDR3 DNA reads TGTGCCAGCAGCCCCCCGGGACTAGCGGGGTACGAGCAGTACTTC.

This clone occurred a few times. This chain links TRBV15 with TRBJ1-2, with D uncertain. Per the germline V gene, CDR1 is LNHNV and CDR2 is YYDKDF (reference sequence). This CDR3 comprises 15 residues. Trimming took 1 base from V and 7 from J, leaving 16 bases between them. The CDR3 sequence: CATSRVHPPGFGYTF. In DNA, the CDR3 is TGTGCCACCAGCAGAGTACACCCGCCGGGTTTTGGCTACACCTTC.

The CDR3 protein is CASSRDSSSYNEQFF. DNA of the CDR3: TGTGCCAGCAGCCGAGACAGCAGCTCCTACAATGAGCAGTTCTTC. The chain carries TRBV5-4 and TRBJ2-1; D perhaps matches TRBD1 (5 bases). This CDR3 contains 15 residues. V was shortened by 4 bases and J by 0 bases, with 11 bases between the two germline ends. Germline V gives CDR1 SGHNT, CDR2 YYREEE (reference sequence). Full variable domain (outside the CDR3, taken from reference TRBV5-4 and TRBJ2-1): ETGVTQSPTHLIKTRGQQVTLRCSSQSGHNTVSWYQQALGQGPQFIFQYYREEENGRGNFPPRFSGLQFPNYSSELNVNALELDDSALYLCASSRDSSSYNEQFFGPGTRLTVL.

As DNA, the CDR3 is TGTGCCAGCAGGCGAAACTCCCCCGGGGAGCTGTTTTTT. Encoded protein: CASRRNSPGELFF. The chain links TRBV2 to TRBJ2-2; D call uncertain. CDR3 length: 13 residues. Between the trimmed V and J ends, which lost 6 bases and 6 bases, there was a span of 11 bases. Per the germline V gene, CDR1 is SNHLY and CDR2 is FYNNEI. The variable domain in full, with the rest retrieved from reference TRBV2 and TRBJ2-2, is EPEVTQTPSHQVTQMGQEVILRCVPISNHLYFYWYRQILGQKVEFLVSFYNNEISEKSEIFDDQFSVERPDGSNFTLKIRSTKLEDSAMYFCASRRNSPGELFFGEGSRLTVL.

This clone was detected only a few times. The CDR3 loop reads CASSWGPLTDTQYF. DNA for the CDR3: TGTGCCAGCAGTTGGGGGCCACTCACAGATACGCAGTATTTT. V and J are TRBV27 and TRBJ2-3; tentatively, D is TRBD1 (6 bases). V lost 4 bases, J lost 2 bases, and 10 bases lay in between. Germline V gene sequence: CDR1 MNHEY, CDR2 SMNVEV (reference sequence). The CDR3 has 14 amino acids.

The CDR3 protein is CASSYLTGFEQYF. Here the CDR3 DNA reads TGTGCCAGCAGTTACTTGACAGGGTTCGAGCAGTACTTC. This chain connects TRBV6-5 to TRBJ2-7; 7 nucleotides agree with TRBD1. The junction had 3 bases not matched to a gene; V was cut back by 1 base and J by 6 bases. Germline values: CDR1 MNHEY, CDR2 SVGAGI. The CDR3 is made up of 13 amino acids.

The chain uses TRBV18 and TRBJ2-7; TRBD2 matches at 7 bases. V trimming: 0 bases; J trimming: 2 bases; junction bases outside the gene matches: 1. The germline V gene encodes CDR1 KGHSH and CDR2 LQKENI. This CDR3 spans 14 amino acids. The CDR3 spells CASSPPSGAYEQYF. In nucleotides, the CDR3 is TGTGCCAGCTCACCACCGAGCGGGGCCTACGAGCAGTACTTC.

This clone has only a few counts. The rearrangement joins TRBV6-5 to TRBJ1-2, with D tentatively TRBD1 (6 bases). Trimming cost V 5 bases and J 7 bases, with 11 bases left between them. Germline CDR1 MNHEY, CDR2 SVGAGI. The CDR3 has 12 amino acids. CDR3 sequence: CASSNQGGGYTF. In DNA, the CDR3 is TGTGCCAGCAGTAACCAAGGGGGTGGCTACACCTTC.

This clone was counted between two and nine times. This sequence joins TRBV5-5 and TRBJ1-6; maybe TRBD1 (5 bases). Trimming removed 3 bases from V and 12 bases from J, with 16 bases in between. Germline V CDR1 and CDR2: SGHKS, YYEKEE (reference sequence). The CDR3 contains 14 residues. The CDR3 region has the DNA TGTGCCAGCAGCTCGGGACCGTGGCGGGGACCCCTCCACTTT. Translated: CASSSGPWRGPLHF.

The chain employs TRBV5-4 and TRBJ2-5, with TRBD1 identical over 7 bases. Germline V CDR1 and CDR2: SGHNT, YYREEE (reference sequence). V lost 4 bases, J lost 5 bases, and 11 bases stayed unmatched. This CDR3 comprises 15 residues. The DNA of the CDR3 is TGTGCCAGCAGCCCCCCCCCGGTAGGGGGCGAGACCCAGTACTTC. It yields the protein CASSPPPVGGETQYF.

This clone was seen a few times. The chain has TRBV28 and TRBJ1-4, with 8 bases identical to TRBD1. V shed 3 bases and J 5 bases; nucleotides not matched to a gene: 8. Germline CDR1 is MDHEN and CDR2 is SYDVKM. The CDR3 runs 16 residues. The CDR3 sequence is CASSLFAGQENEKLFF. CDR3 sequence (DNA): TGTGCCAGCAGTTTGTTCGCGGGACAGGAAAATGAAAAACTGTTTTTT.

V is TRBV6-5 and J is TRBJ2-5, with no clear D. V gave up 6 bases and J gave up 5 bases, with 16 bases separating them. Germline-derived CDR1 and CDR2 are MNHEY and SVGAGI. The CDR3 has 14 residues. The DNA for the CDR3 is TGTGCCAGCAGCACCACTACTTCTGGGGAGACCCAGTACTTC. This gives the protein CASSTTTSGETQYF.

The J gene is TRBJ2-2, the V gene TRBV6-5; tentative D call: TRBD1 (6 bases). Deletions cut 0 bases from V and 2 bases from J, with 10 bases between. This CDR3 region has 16 residues. CDR1 MNHEY and CDR2 SVGAGI come from the germline V gene. CDR3: CASSYSGTHNTGELFF. DNA for the CDR3: TGTGCCAGCAGTTACTCGGGGACACATAACACCGGGGAGCTGTTTTTT.

The genes are TRBV2 and TRBJ2-7; TRBD1 matches at 10 bases. J was trimmed by 3 bases and V by 7 bases; bases with no gene match: 3. The CDR3 spans 13 residues. The germline V gene encodes CDR1 SNHLY and CDR2 FYNNEI. The CDR3 loop is CASMRDRGYEQYF. Here the CDR3 DNA reads TGTGCCAGCATGCGGGACAGGGGCTACGAGCAGTACTTC.

The chain's CDR3 is CASSLGGTAEAGYTF. The CDR3 DNA reads as TGTGCCAGCAGCTTAGGGGGGACAGCGGAGGCTGGCTACACCTTC. The V gene is TRBV7-2, the J gene TRBJ1-2; 7 bases agree with TRBD1. Per the germline V gene, CDR1 is SGHTA and CDR2 is FQGNSA. The ends lost 1 base at V and 7 bases at J; junction bases unmatched: 9. The CDR3 sequence is 15 residues long.

This clone was counted a few times. The chain's CDR3 is CASSEWGVGEKLFF. CDR3 nucleotides: TGTGCCAGCAGTGAGTGGGGAGTAGGTGAAAAACTGTTTTTT. The chain recombines TRBV6-1 with TRBJ1-4; D is unresolved. Germline lookup yields CDR1 MNHNS and CDR2 SASEGT. V gave up 3 bases and J gave up 7 bases, with 12 bases separating them. This CDR3 is 14 amino acids long.

The chain combines TRBV18 with TRBJ2-3, with TRBD1 identical over 7 bases. The trim removed 4 bases at V and 4 bases at J, leaving 5 bases unmatched. Germline V gene sequence: CDR1 KGHSH, CDR2 LQKENI. The CDR3 loop spans 14 amino acids. The CDR3 coding sequence is TGTGCCAGCTCACACCGACAGGGCCCAGATACGCAGTATTTT. Translation: CASSHRQGPDTQYF. Using reference TRBV18 and TRBJ2-3 for the parts outside the CDR3, the full variable domain is NAGVMQNPRHLVRRRGQEARLRCSPMKGHSHVYWYRQLPEEGLKFMVYLQKENIIDESGMPKERFSAEFPKEGPSILRIQQVVRGDSAAYFCASSHRQGPDTQYFGPGTRLTVL.

The V call is TRBV5-6, the J call TRBJ1-4; the D gene is possibly TRBD1 (6 bases). Germline V gives CDR1 SGHDT, CDR2 YYEEEE. Trimming left V 4 bases short and J 8 bases short, with 12 bases between. The CDR3 consists of 13 residues. The CDR3 region is CASSRDIYEKLFF. In nucleotides, the CDR3 is TGTGCCAGCAGCAGGGACATTTACGAAAAACTGTTTTTT. Full variable domain (rest looked up from reference TRBV5-6 and TRBJ1-4): DAGVTQSPTHLIKTRGQQVTLRCSPKSGHDTVSWYQQALGQGPQFIFQYYEEEERQRGNFPDRFSGHQFPNYSSELNVNALLLGDSALYLCASSRDIYEKLFFGSGTQLSVL.

Only a few counts were recorded for this clone. The limits of the CDR3 on the DNA are not certain, so only TCRdb's listed CDR3 is given. The rearrangement links TRBV27 to TRBJ2-1; TRBD2 is the table's D call and was not checked against the DNA. The CDR3 spans 15 residues, counting both ends. CDR1 is MNHEY and CDR2 is SMNVEV in the germline V gene (reference sequence). The CDR3 sequence is CASSFGEGIYNEQFF.

In its sample, this clone was seen a few times. This chain links TRBV21-1 with TRBJ2-7; the DNA was not compared with TRBD1, the D call given in the table. TRBV21-1 is a recognized pseudogene. This CDR3 is built from 13 residues. The DNA for the CDR3 is TGTGCCAGCAGCCGGGACAATCGCGACGAGCAGTACTTC. This gives the protein CASSRDNRDEQYF.

This clone has more than one count but fewer than ten. The rearrangement joins TRBV7-9 to TRBJ1-5; D perhaps matches TRBD1 (5 bases). The CDR3 sequence is 13 residues long. CDR1 and CDR2 from the germline V gene are SEHNR and FQNEAQ (reference sequence). Trimming removed 4 bases from V and 4 bases from J, with 8 bases in between. The CDR3 DNA sequence: TGTGCCAGCAGCTATCGGGGGAATCAGCCCCAGCATTTT. Amino acid sequence: CASSYRGNQPQHF.

The chain joins TRBV30 to TRBJ2-1; D is ambiguous. The V gene's germline CDR1 is GTSNPN and CDR2 SVGIG (reference sequence). This CDR3 has 13 amino acids. The germline V and J ends were trimmed by 4 bases and 4 bases, with 11 bases remaining between them. CDR3 residues: CAWNMGLYNEQFF. CDR3 nucleotides: TGTGCCTGGAATATGGGCCTGTACAATGAGCAGTTCTTC.

The chain is built from TRBV4-1 and TRBJ1-6; D is unclear. Trimming pared 2 bases from V and 2 bases from J, leaving 10 bases between. The CDR3 covers 16 residues. Germline V gene sequence: CDR1 MGHRA, CDR2 YSYEKL. CDR3 coding DNA: TGCGCCAGCAGCCAACGAGGTTTTGCCTATAATTCACCCCTCCACTTT. This codes for CASSQRGFAYNSPLHF.

This clone was observed once. V usage is TRBV6-5 and J usage is TRBJ2-2; 8 bases align to TRBD1. The CDR3 has 15 amino acids. V was clipped by 7 bases and J by 4 bases; unmatched bases: 8. The V gene's germline CDR1 is MNHEY and CDR2 SVGAGI. CDR3 sequence (DNA): TGTGCCAGCACGAGGACAGGGCCTTCCACCGGGGAGCTGTTTTTT. Translation gives CASTRTGPSTGELFF.

The CDR3 protein is CASSATGMSDTQYF. The DNA for the CDR3 is TGTGCCAGCAGTGCGACAGGGATGTCAGATACGCAGTATTTT. The chain uses TRBV6-4 and TRBJ2-3; 7 nucleotides agree with TRBD1. The CDR3 length is 14 residues. Germline-derived CDR1 and CDR2 are MRHNA and SNTAGT. J was trimmed by 4 bases and V by 4 bases; bases with no gene match: 5.

This clone was detected a few times. The chain joins TRBV7-2 to TRBJ2-1, with 7 nucleotides matching TRBD2. The CDR3 is 17 amino acids. The germline V gene encodes CDR1 SGHTA and CDR2 FQGNSA. Trimming cost V 2 bases and J 0 bases; bases outside gene matches: 7. The CDR3 protein is CASSLFTSAGSYNEQFF. The DNA for the CDR3 is TGTGCCAGCAGCTTATTCACTAGCGCCGGCTCCTACAATGAGCAGTTCTTC. The variable domain in full, completed from reference TRBV7-2 and TRBJ2-1, reads GAGVSQSPSNKVTEKGKDVELRCDPISGHTALYWYRQSLGQGLEFLIYFQGNSAPDKSGLPSDRFSAERTGGSVSTLTIQRTQQEDSAVYLCASSLFTSAGSYNEQFFGPGTRLTVL.